This passage covers 6 T cell receptor beta chains from one sample sequenced in a study of T cell responses to AZD1222 COVID-19 vaccine. The data were produced by immunoSEQ multiplex PCR, yet TCRdb's version contains in-frame clones alone and is incomplete. The sample has roughly 150,000 clones, nearly 95% seen once. The material was peripheral blood, obtained on day 0 of AZD1222 vaccination. These receptors all stem from an adult in good health.

This clone was seen once. The chain recombines TRBV5-1 with TRBJ2-3; the D is unclear. The CDR3 runs 15 residues. V shed 0 bases and J shed 4 bases, with 12 bases lying between them. Germline CDR1 is SGHRS and CDR2 is YFSETQ. For the CDR3, the DNA is TGCGCCAGCAGCTTGGATGGAATGTACCCAGATACGCAGTATTTT. This translates into CASSLDGMYPDTQYF.

The chain couples TRBV4-2 to TRBJ1-2, with D unresolved. Germline V gives CDR1 LGHNA, CDR2 YNFKEQ. The CDR3 is made up of 15 amino acids. Trimming took off 5 bases at V and 1 base at J, with 14 bases between the two ends. Here the CDR3 DNA reads TGTGCCAGCAGCTCAGGACGGAATTTTAACTATGGCTACACCTTC. Its protein is CASSSGRNFNYGYTF.

The rearrangement links TRBV5-1 to TRBJ2-1, with TRBD2 matching 10 bases. The trim removed 3 bases at V and 1 base at J, leaving 4 bases unmatched. Per germline, CDR1 SGHRS and CDR2 YFSETQ. The CDR3 totals 16 residues. This chain's CDR3 is CASSSGLASSYNEQFF. In DNA, the CDR3 is TGCGCCAGCAGCTCGGGACTAGCGTCATCCTACAATGAGCAGTTCTTC. Complete variable domain (other parts from reference TRBV5-1 and TRBJ2-1): KAGVTQTPRYLIKTRGQQVTLSCSPISGHRSVSWYQQTPGQGLQFLFEYFSETQRNKGNFPGRFSGRQFSNSRSEMNVSTLELGDSALYLCASSSGLASSYNEQFFGPGTRLTVL.

This clone appeared a few times. The genes are TRBV4-1 and TRBJ2-7, with TRBD1 identical over 7 bases. This CDR3 contains 16 residues. The germline CDR1 and CDR2 sequences are MGHRA and YSYEKL. Trimming cost V 3 bases and J 6 bases; bases outside gene matches: 14. CDR3 in DNA: TGCGCCAGCAGCCAGGCCCCGGGGCAGGGGGTCATCGAGCAGTACTTC. Amino acids: CASSQAPGQGVIEQYF.

In the case of this clone: Other DNA sequences in this sample translate to the same CDR3. V and J are TRBV29-1 and TRBJ1-1; TRBD1 is a possible D gene (5 bases). With 5 bases removed from V and 1 base from J, the gap between germline ends came to 8 bases. The germline CDR1 and CDR2 sequences are SQVTM and ANQGSEA. CDR3 size: 12 residues. The CDR3 nucleotides read TGCAGCGTTAGCCAGGGGAACACTGAAGCTTTCTTT. Its translation is CSVSQGNTEAFF.

The chain links TRBV5-1 to TRBJ1-2, with TRBD1 matching 7 bases. Germline-derived CDR1 and CDR2 are SGHRS and YFSETQ. The length of the CDR3 is 13 residues. Unmatched junction bases numbered 4, after V lost 0 bases and J lost 8 bases. The CDR3 reads CASSLADRTGYTF. The DNA for the CDR3 is TGCGCCAGCAGCTTGGCGGACAGGACGGGCTACACCTTC.